Listed below are T cell receptor beta chains from one sample, sequenced in a study of T cells in Graves' hyperthyroidism and ophthalmopathy. TCRdb re-derived calls from the multiplex PCR reads in MiXCR, one entry per CDR3 protein. The data hold some 300,000 distinct CDR3 sequences, with roughly 19% observed a single time. The sample consisted of blood. The receptors were gathered from a man over 45 with Graves' ophthalmopathy. Each CDR3 is given with its conserved first and last residue.

V,J,CDR3
TRBV10-2,TRBJ1-6,CASRSGGRNSPLHF
TRBV4-1,TRBJ1-4,CASSQVGGYNEKLFF
TRBV13,TRBJ2-7,CASSLKGFPYEQYF
TRBV7-9,TRBJ2-7,CASSSYDSSYEQYF
TRBV9,TRBJ1-1,CASSVEATGITEAFF
TRBV6-1,TRBJ2-2,CASSSPQGSTGELFF
TRBV28,TRBJ1-4,CASSYGGTPNYNEKLFF
TRBV7-9,TRBJ2-7,CASSLGSGTGPYEQYF
TRBV25-1,TRBJ2-5,CASSELGQAQETQYF
TRBV5-6,TRBJ2-3,CASSFTGSADTQYF
TRBV2,TRBJ2-5,CASSEVPAGVGETQYF
TRBV10-3,TRBJ2-7,CAISVFSGSDEQYF
TRBV10-1,TRBJ2-3,CASSNRGPDTQYF
TRBV7-2,TRBJ1-2,CASSTPDLVYGYTF
TRBV28,TRBJ1-4,CASSVQGGSEKLFF
TRBV7-3,TRBJ2-1,CASSLTGGGTEQFF
TRBV6-1,TRBJ2-3,CATRRSSTDTQYF
TRBV30,TRBJ1-1,CAWNRGLNTEAFF
TRBV2,TRBJ1-4,CASQSQAPNEKLFF
TRBV5-1,TRBJ2-1,CASSLGSGRSYNEQFF
TRBV2,TRBJ2-5,CASRGDSQAGAGKTQYF
TRBV5-1,TRBJ2-1,CASSILGLAGPSYNEQFF
TRBV3-1,TRBJ1-4,CASSQFGGNEKLFF
TRBV10-2,TRBJ2-5,CASSESGGRGYQETQYF
TRBV3-1,TRBJ2-3,CASSQPTQGLYTDTQYF
TRBV11-2,TRBJ2-7,CASSLSFGTAYEQYF
TRBV20-1,TRBJ1-1,CSASGGEMTNTEAFF
TRBV28,TRBJ2-6,CASSPSPGANVLTF
TRBV3-1,TRBJ2-2,CASSQVAGATGELFF
TRBV5-4,TRBJ2-3,CASSSGGGLVGDTQYF
TRBV28,TRBJ1-4,CASSSWDRVEEKLFF
TRBV6-1,TRBJ1-1,CASSRSGTELNTEAFF
TRBV20-1,TRBJ1-1,CSVRGAWTEAFF
TRBV6-5,TRBJ2-7,CAGSYGKGSYEQYF
TRBV18,TRBJ2-5,CASSPLKGNHQETQYF
TRBV5-6,TRBJ2-3,CASSIGQPTDTQYF
TRBV28,TRBJ2-2,CASSLKPMNTGELFF
TRBV20-1,TRBJ2-5,CSAFRDEKETQYF
TRBV20-1,TRBJ2-1,CSARVVAPSGRVEQFF
TRBV30,TRBJ2-3,CAWSPDTDTQYF
TRBV27,TRBJ2-1,CASSEDRGIYNEQFF
TRBV9,TRBJ1-1,CASSVDPPQGARAEAFF
TRBV2,TRBJ2-2,CASSASGNAGELFF
TRBV10-1,TRBJ1-1,CASSPGRGAPNTEAFF
TRBV6-1,TRBJ1-6,CASSDFGPGSSYNSPLHF
TRBV27,TRBJ1-6,CASSDRGRVSPLHF
TRBV20-1,TRBJ2-6,CSAWGGVGSGANVLTF
TRBV28,TRBJ2-7,CASNSSGRRVGQYF
TRBV5-1,TRBJ2-2,CASSPRSTSGRRSTGELFF
TRBV19,TRBJ1-2,CASTPGGFYGYTF
TRBV5-8,TRBJ2-3,CASSLRATSGSTDTQYF
TRBV7-9,TRBJ2-5,CASSWGGGQETQYF
TRBV3-1,TRBJ1-5,CASSQEVWAGNSNQPQHF
TRBV6-1,TRBJ1-5,CASDQPQHF
TRBV6-5,TRBJ1-2,CASSYTGREGYTF
TRBV24-1,TRBJ1-2,CATSDYRAHYGYTF
TRBV20-1,TRBJ2-7,CSASGRAIYEQYF
TRBV20-1,TRBJ2-1,CSAKAGGRSSYNEQFF
TRBV14,TRBJ1-1,CASSAPGPGGNTEAFF